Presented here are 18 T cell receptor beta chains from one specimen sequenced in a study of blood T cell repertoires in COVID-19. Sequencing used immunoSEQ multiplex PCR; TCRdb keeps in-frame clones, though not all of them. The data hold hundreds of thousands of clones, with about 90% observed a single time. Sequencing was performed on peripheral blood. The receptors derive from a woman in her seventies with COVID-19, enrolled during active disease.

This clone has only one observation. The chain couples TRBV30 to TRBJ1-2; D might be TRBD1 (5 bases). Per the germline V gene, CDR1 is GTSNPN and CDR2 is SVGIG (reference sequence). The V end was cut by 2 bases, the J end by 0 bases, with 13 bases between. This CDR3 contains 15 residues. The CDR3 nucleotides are TGTGCCTGGAGTAGAGGCTGGGGCCCTAACTATGGCTACACCTTC. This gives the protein CAWSRGWGPNYGYTF. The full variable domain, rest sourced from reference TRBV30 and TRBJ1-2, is SQTIHQWPATLVQPVGSPLSLECTVEGTSNPNLYWYRQAAGRGLQLLFYSVGIGQISSEVPQNLSASRPQDRQFILSSKKLLLSDSGFYLCAWSRGWGPNYGYTFGSGTRLTVV.

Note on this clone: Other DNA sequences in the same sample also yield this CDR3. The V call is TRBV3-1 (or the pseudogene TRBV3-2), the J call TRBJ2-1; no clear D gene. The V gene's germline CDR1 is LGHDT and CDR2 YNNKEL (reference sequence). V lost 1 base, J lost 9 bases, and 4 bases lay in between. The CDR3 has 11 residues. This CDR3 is CASSQGSEQFF. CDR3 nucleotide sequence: TGTGCCAGCAGCCAAGGGAGTGAGCAGTTCTTC.

CDR3 residues: CASSQQQTGGRNTIYF. The CDR3 bases are TGTGCCAGCAGCCAACAGCAGACAGGGGGCCGAAACACCATATATTTT. J is TRBJ1-3 and V is TRBV7-2; 10 bases fit TRBD1. V lost 5 bases and J lost 5; bases outside the gene matches: 9. This CDR3 contains 16 residues. From germline, CDR1 is SGHTA and CDR2 FQGNSA.

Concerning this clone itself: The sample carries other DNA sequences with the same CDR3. The chain's CDR3 is CASSGQGDNSPLHF. The CDR3 DNA reads TGTGCCAGCAGCGGACAGGGGGATAATTCACCCCTCCACTTT. V is TRBV2 and J is TRBJ1-6, with 10 bases fitting TRBD1. Germline trimming cut 6 bases from V and 5 bases from J; bases unmatched to any gene: 1. The CDR3 has 14 residues. The V gene's germline CDR1 is SNHLY and CDR2 FYNNEI.

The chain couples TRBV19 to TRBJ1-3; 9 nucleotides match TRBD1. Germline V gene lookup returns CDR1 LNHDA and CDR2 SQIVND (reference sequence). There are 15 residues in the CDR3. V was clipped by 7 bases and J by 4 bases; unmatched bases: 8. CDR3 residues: CASTPGGQGGNTIYF. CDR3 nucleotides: TGTGCCAGTACCCCCGGGGGACAGGGAGGAAACACCATATATTTT.

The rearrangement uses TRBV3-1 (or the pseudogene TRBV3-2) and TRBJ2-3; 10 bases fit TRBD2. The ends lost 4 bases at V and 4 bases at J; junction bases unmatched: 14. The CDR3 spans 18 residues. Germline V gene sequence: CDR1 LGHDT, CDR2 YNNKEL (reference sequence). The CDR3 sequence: CASSRGSGGTRSPDTQYF. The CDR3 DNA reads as TGTGCCAGCAGCCGGGGTAGCGGGGGGACGAGATCTCCAGATACGCAGTATTTT.

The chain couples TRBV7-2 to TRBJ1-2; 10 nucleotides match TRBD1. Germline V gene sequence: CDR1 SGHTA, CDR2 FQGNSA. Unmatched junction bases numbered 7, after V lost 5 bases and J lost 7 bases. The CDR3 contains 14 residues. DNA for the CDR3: TGTGCCAGCAGCCCGGGACAGGGGATGGGTGGCTACACCTTC. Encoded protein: CASSPGQGMGGYTF.

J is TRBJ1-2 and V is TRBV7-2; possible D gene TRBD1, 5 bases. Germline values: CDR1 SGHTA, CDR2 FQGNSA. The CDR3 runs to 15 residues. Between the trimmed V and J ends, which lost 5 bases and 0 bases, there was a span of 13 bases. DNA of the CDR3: TGTGCCAGCAGCCTCACCGCAGGGTCTAACTATGGCTACACCTTC. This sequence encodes CASSLTAGSNYGYTF.

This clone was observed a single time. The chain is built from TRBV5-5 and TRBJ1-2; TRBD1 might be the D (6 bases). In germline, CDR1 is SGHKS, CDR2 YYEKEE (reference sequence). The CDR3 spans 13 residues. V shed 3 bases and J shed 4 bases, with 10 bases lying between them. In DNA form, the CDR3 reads TGTGCCAGCAGCTCCAGGGGCAGCTATGGCTACACCTTC. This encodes CASSSRGSYGYTF.

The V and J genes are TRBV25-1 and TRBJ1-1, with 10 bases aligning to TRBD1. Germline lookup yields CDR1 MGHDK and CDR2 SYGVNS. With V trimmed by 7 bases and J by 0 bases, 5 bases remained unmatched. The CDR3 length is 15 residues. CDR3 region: CASKDRGFMNTEAFF. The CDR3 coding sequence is TGTGCCAGCAAGGACAGGGGGTTCATGAACACTGAAGCTTTCTTT.

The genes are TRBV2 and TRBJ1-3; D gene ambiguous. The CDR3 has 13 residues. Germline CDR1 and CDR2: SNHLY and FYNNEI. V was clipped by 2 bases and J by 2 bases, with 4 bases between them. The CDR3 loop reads CASSEQTGNTIYF. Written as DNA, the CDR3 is TGTGCCAGCAGTGAACAGACTGGAAACACCATATATTTT.

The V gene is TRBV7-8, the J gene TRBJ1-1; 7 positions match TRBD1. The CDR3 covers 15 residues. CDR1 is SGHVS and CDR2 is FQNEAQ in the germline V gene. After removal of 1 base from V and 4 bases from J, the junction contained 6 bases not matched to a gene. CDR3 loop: CASSLGETGLTEAFF. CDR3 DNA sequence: TGTGCCAGCAGCTTAGGAGAGACAGGGCTCACTGAAGCTTTCTTT.

CDR3 in amino acids: CASSPWAGVYEQYF. The CDR3 DNA reads TGTGCCAGCAGTCCCTGGGCCGGGGTCTACGAGCAGTACTTC. V is TRBV6-5 and J is TRBJ2-7, with D possibly being TRBD2 (5 bases). The V gene's germline CDR1 is MNHEY and CDR2 SVGAGI. V was pared by 5 bases and J by 3 bases, with 14 bases between. This CDR3 has 14 residues.

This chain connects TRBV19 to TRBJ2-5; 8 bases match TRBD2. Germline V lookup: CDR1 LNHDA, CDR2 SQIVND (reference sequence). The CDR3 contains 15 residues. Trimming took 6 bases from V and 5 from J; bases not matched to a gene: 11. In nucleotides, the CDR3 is TGTGCCAGTAGGCCCAGCGGGGGCCCGATTGAGACCCAGTACTTC. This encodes CASRPSGGPIETQYF. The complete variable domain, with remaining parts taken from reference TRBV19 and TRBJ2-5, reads DGGITQSPKYLFRKEGQNVTLSCEQNLNHDAMYWYRQDPGQGLRLIYYSQIVNDFQKGDIAEGYSVSREKKESFPLTVTSAQKNPTAFYLCASRPSGGPIETQYFGPGTRLLVL.

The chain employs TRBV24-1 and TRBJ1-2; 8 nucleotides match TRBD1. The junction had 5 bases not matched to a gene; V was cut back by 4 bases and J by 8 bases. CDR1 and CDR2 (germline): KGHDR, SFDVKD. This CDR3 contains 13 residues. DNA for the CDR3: TGTGCCACCAGTGACCCAGGGGGCCGGGGCTACACCTTC. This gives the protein CATSDPGGRGYTF.

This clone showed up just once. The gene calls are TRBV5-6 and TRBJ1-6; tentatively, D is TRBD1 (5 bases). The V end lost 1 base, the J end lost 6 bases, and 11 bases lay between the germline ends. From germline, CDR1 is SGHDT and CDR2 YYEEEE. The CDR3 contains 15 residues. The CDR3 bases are TGTGCCAGCAGCTTGTGGGGGGTGAGTAATTCACCCCTCCACTTT. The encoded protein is CASSLWGVSNSPLHF.

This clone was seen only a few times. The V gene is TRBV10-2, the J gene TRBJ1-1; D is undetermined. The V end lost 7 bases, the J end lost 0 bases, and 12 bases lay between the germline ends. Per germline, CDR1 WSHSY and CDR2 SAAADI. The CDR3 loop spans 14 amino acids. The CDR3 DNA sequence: TGCGCCAGCACGGGCGGGAACATGAACACTGAAGCTTTCTTT. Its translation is CASTGGNMNTEAFF.

The CDR3 protein is CASSVGQGNEQYF. In DNA form, the CDR3 reads TGTGCCAGCAGCGTGGGACAGGGAAACGAGCAGTACTTC. This chain uses TRBV9 with TRBJ2-7; TRBD1 aligns across 9 bases. Losses at the gene ends were 2 bases for V and 5 bases for J; bases not matched to a gene: 2. CDR1 is SGDLS and CDR2 is YYNGEE in the germline V gene. The CDR3 extends over 13 amino acids.